These 14 T cell receptor beta chains came from one sample sequenced in a study of T cell responses to AZD1222 COVID-19 vaccine. Libraries were prepared by immunoSEQ multiplex PCR; TCRdb keeps only in-frame clonotypes and omits some of them. The data hold 80,000 or so clones, with around 90% observed a single time. Specimen: peripheral blood, collected on day 0 of AZD1222 vaccination. The receptors here all came from an adult in good health.

The rearrangement joins TRBV18 to TRBJ2-3; D is possibly TRBD2 (7 bases). Trimming cost V 2 bases and J 2 bases, with 14 bases left between them. Germline CDR1 is KGHSH and CDR2 is LQKENI. This CDR3 has 16 residues. The CDR3 DNA is TGTGCCAGCTCACCAGGGGGGGCGATTCCCACAGATACGCAGTATTTT. Translating it yields CASSPGGAIPTDTQYF.

V and J are TRBV15 and TRBJ1-1; 8 bases fit TRBD1. After removal of 3 bases from V and 7 bases from J, the junction contained 13 bases not matched to a gene. The CDR3 consists of 16 residues. CDR1 and CDR2 (germline): LNHNV, YYDKDF (reference sequence). This chain's CDR3 is CATSSLPRTGGDEAFF. The DNA of the CDR3 is TGTGCCACCAGCAGCCTTCCTCGTACAGGGGGAGATGAAGCTTTCTTT.

The chain recombines TRBV3-1 (or the pseudogene TRBV3-2) with TRBJ2-5; 12 positions agree with TRBD2. The CDR3 consists of 16 residues. CDR1 and CDR2 from the germline V gene are LGHDT and YNNKEL (reference sequence). The junction had 12 bases not matched to a gene; V was cut back by 3 bases and J by 10 bases. CDR3 region: CASSHRTSGASGDQYF. CDR3 DNA sequence: TGTGCCAGCAGCCACCGGACTAGCGGGGCTTCGGGGGACCAGTACTTC.

The chain employs TRBV3-1 (or the pseudogene TRBV3-2) and TRBJ1-1; 8 bases agree with TRBD1. Germline V gene sequence: CDR1 LGHDT, CDR2 YNNKEL (reference sequence). V lost 7 bases, J lost 3 bases, and 7 bases stayed unmatched. This CDR3 comprises 14 residues. The CDR3 DNA sequence: TGTGCCAGCACCACAGGGGGATTGGACACTGAAGCTTTCTTT. Protein product: CASTTGGLDTEAFF.

This chain connects TRBV11-3 to TRBJ2-3; D might be TRBD1 (6 bases). V was pared by 5 bases and J by 4 bases, with 16 bases between. The V gene's germline CDR1 is SGHNT and CDR2 YENEEA. The CDR3 consists of 15 residues. The CDR3, as DNA: TGTGCCAGCAGCCTCACCTTGGACAGACCAGATACGCAGTATTTT. It specifies CASSLTLDRPDTQYF.

This clone was picked up a small number of times. The chain is built from TRBV15 and TRBJ2-3; TRBD2 agrees at 11 bases. Germline loops: CDR1 LNHNV, CDR2 YYDKDF (reference sequence). There are 15 residues in the CDR3. V dropped 3 bases and J dropped 2; count of bases not matched to a gene: 1. CDR3 sequence (DNA): TGTGCCACCAGCAGTAGCGGGGGGGCCACAGATACGCAGTATTTT. It yields the protein CATSSSGGATDTQYF.

This chain links TRBV6-5 with TRBJ1-1, with 7 bases that match TRBD1. This CDR3 region has 14 residues. Germline assignment: CDR1 MNHEY and CDR2 SVGAGI. Trimming removed 7 bases from V and 1 base from J; junction bases left unmatched: 6. This CDR3 reads CASTPTGSNTEAFF. CDR3 nucleotide sequence: TGTGCCAGCACCCCGACAGGGTCGAACACTGAAGCTTTCTTT.

The genes are TRBV7-8 and TRBJ1-2, with D unclear. CDR3 length equals 14 residues. CDR1 is SGHVS, CDR2 FQNEAQ, per germline. Trimming cost V 3 bases and J 7 bases, with 15 bases left between them. The CDR3 DNA reads as TGTGCCAGCAGCTTTTTAGGGATTTCAGGTGGCTACACCTTC. Its protein is CASSFLGISGGYTF.

The rearrangement uses TRBV2 and TRBJ1-5; D gene ambiguous. The CDR3 has 14 amino acids. V lost 5 bases to trimming and J lost 2 bases, with 10 bases between them. Looked up from germline, CDR1 is SNHLY and CDR2 is FYNNEI. The CDR3 nucleotides are TGTGCCAGCAGTCGCCGGGGTGGCAATCAGCCCCAGCATTTT. The encoded protein is CASSRRGGNQPQHF.

The V and J genes are TRBV7-6 and TRBJ1-1; no clear D gene. The germline V and J ends were trimmed by 5 bases and 0 bases, with 7 bases remaining between them. Germline V gene lookup returns CDR1 SGHVS and CDR2 FNYEAQ. CDR3 length: 13 amino acids. CDR3 amino acids: CASSLELNTEAFF. Here the CDR3 DNA reads TGTGCCAGCAGCCTCGAACTGAACACTGAAGCTTTCTTT.

This chain links TRBV3-1 (or the pseudogene TRBV3-2) with TRBJ1-1, with 7 bases identical to TRBD1. The CDR3 extends over 16 amino acids. Per the germline V gene, CDR1 is LGHDT and CDR2 is YNNKEL (reference sequence). With V trimmed by 4 bases and J by 5 bases, 13 bases remained unmatched. In DNA form, the CDR3 reads TGTGCCAGCAGCCTACGGGGAGGGGGCCGTGAGACTGAAGCTTTCTTT. Translating gives CASSLRGGGRETEAFF.

This clone was seen just once. CDR3 loop: CASSYGGTGIGTEAFF. In DNA, the CDR3 is TGTGCCAGCAGTTACGGAGGGACAGGGATTGGCACTGAAGCTTTCTTT. The rearrangement uses TRBV6-5 and TRBJ1-1; 9 positions agree with TRBD1. The V and J ends lost 2 bases and 4 bases, in that order; junction bases with no gene match: 8. Germline CDR1 MNHEY, CDR2 SVGAGI. CDR3 length: 16 amino acids.

The chain links TRBV5-1 to TRBJ2-2; tentative D call: TRBD1 (5 bases). CDR1 is SGHRS, CDR2 YFSETQ, per germline. V was trimmed by 0 bases and J by 7 bases, leaving 10 bases between them. This CDR3 region has 14 residues. The CDR3 sequence is CASSLVQGGGELFF. As DNA, the CDR3 is TGCGCCAGCAGCTTGGTTCAGGGTGGCGGGGAGCTGTTTTTT.

In this sample, this clone turned up once. The chain is built from TRBV5-1 and TRBJ2-5; D ambiguous. The CDR3 runs 12 residues. Germline V gene sequence: CDR1 SGHRS, CDR2 YFSETQ. With 2 bases removed from V and 4 bases from J, the gap between germline ends came to 6 bases. The CDR3 nucleotides read TGCGCCAGCAGCTTCCCGGGAGAGACCCAGTACTTC. It codes for CASSFPGETQYF.